Listed here are 21 T cell receptor beta chains from one sample, sequenced in a study of blood T cells in healthy people across ages. A J-beta primer mix and a sample-barcoded 5' primer were used in a second PCR of roughly 6 to 11 cycles. Via MiXCR, TCRdb re-called the 5' RACE reads, giving one row per CDR3 protein. The repertoire holds about 1,600,000 distinct CDR3 sequences, with around two fifths as singletons. The specimen was blood. The receptors derive from a woman under 30 in good health.

The chain links TRBV10-2 to TRBJ2-1, with 7 positions matching TRBD2. V lost 0 bases, J lost 1 base, and 3 bases stayed unmatched. The CDR3 consists of 16 residues. Per the germline V gene, CDR1 is WSHSY and CDR2 is SAAADI. The CDR3: CASSESGGRSYNEQFF. Written as DNA, the CDR3 is TGCGCCAGCAGTGAGTCCGGCGGGAGATCCTACAATGAGCAGTTCTTC.

The CDR3: CASSVQGAGTEAFF. The CDR3 DNA reads TGTGCCAGCAGCGTTCAGGGGGCGGGCACTGAAGCTTTCTTT. The chain carries TRBV9 and TRBJ1-1; 8 nucleotides line up with TRBD1. The trim removed 2 bases at V and 4 bases at J, leaving 4 bases unmatched. The CDR3 has 14 amino acids. Germline V gene data show CDR1 as SGDLS and CDR2 as YYNGEE. The full variable domain, its missing parts supplied by reference TRBV9 and TRBJ1-1, is DSGVTQTPKHLITATGQRVTLRCSPRSGDLSVYWYQQSLDQGLQFLIQYYNGEERAKGNILERFSAQQFPDLHSELNLSSLELGDSALYFCASSVQGAGTEAFFGQGTRLTVV.

This clonotype appeared once. The chain couples TRBV5-6 to TRBJ2-1; 7 nucleotides align to TRBD2. Germline V gives CDR1 SGHDT, CDR2 YYEEEE. CDR3 length equals 17 residues. V lost 4 bases, J lost 0 bases, and 10 bases stayed unmatched. CDR3 residues: CASSLRLAASSYNEQFF. DNA for the CDR3: TGTGCCAGCAGCCTTCGACTAGCCGCTAGCTCCTACAATGAGCAGTTCTTC.

This clonotype was counted between two and nine times. This chain joins TRBV6-6 and TRBJ1-5; tentatively, D is TRBD1 (5 bases). Germline V gene sequence: CDR1 MNHNY, CDR2 SVGAGI (reference sequence). Trimming left V 6 bases short and J 0 bases short, with 18 bases between. There are 17 residues in the CDR3. CDR3 DNA: TGTGCCAGCAGCTCCCCGGGGACGGTTTTTAGCAATCAGCCCCAGCATTTT. It translates to CASSSPGTVFSNQPQHF.

The rearrangement uses TRBV7-9 and TRBJ2-5; D gene unclear. Trimming shortened V by 1 base and J by 3 bases, and 12 bases separated the two germline ends. The CDR3 has 15 residues. The germline gives CDR1 SEHNR, CDR2 FQNEAQ (reference sequence). As DNA, the CDR3 is TGTGCCAGCAGCTTAGATTCCAGGTTGGAAGAGACCCAGTACTTC. Translating gives CASSLDSRLEETQYF.

The V and J genes are TRBV29-1 and TRBJ2-5; TRBD1 is a possible D gene (6 bases). CDR3 length: 11 amino acids. V lost 0 bases and J lost 13, with 12 bases in between. Germline V gene sequence: CDR1 SQVTM, CDR2 ANQGSEA. CDR3 loop: CSVEDRGGRYF. The DNA of the CDR3 is TGCAGCGTTGAAGATCGAGGGGGACGGTACTTC.

The CDR3 is CASSREAGGIDTQYF. CDR3 nucleotides: TGTGCCAGCAGCCGCGAGGCGGGAGGGATAGATACGCAGTATTTT. The rearrangement links TRBV7-9 to TRBJ2-3; 9 positions agree with TRBD2. V shed 5 bases, J shed 5 bases, and the junction held 8 bases outside the gene matches. This CDR3 has 15 amino acids. CDR1 SEHNR and CDR2 FQNEAQ come from the germline V gene (reference sequence).

The V call is TRBV2, the J call TRBJ1-5, with 7 nucleotides matching TRBD1. The CDR3 spans 15 residues. V trimming: 7 bases; J trimming: 4 bases; junction bases outside the gene matches: 10. The V gene's germline CDR1 is SNHLY and CDR2 FYNNEI. Here the CDR3 DNA reads TGTGCCAGCAACCAAGACAGGGCGGGGAATCAGCCCCAGCATTTT. It encodes CASNQDRAGNQPQHF. Drawing the rest from reference TRBV2 and TRBJ1-5, the complete variable domain is EPEVTQTPSHQVTQMGQEVILRCVPISNHLYFYWYRQILGQKVEFLVSFYNNEISEKSEIFDDQFSVERPDGSNFTLKIRSTKLEDSAMYFCASNQDRAGNQPQHFGDGTRLSIL.

The chain links TRBV5-1 to TRBJ1-2; 8 bases agree with TRBD1. V lost 1 base and J lost 2; bases outside the gene matches: 13. The CDR3 runs 18 residues. The germline V gene encodes CDR1 SGHRS and CDR2 YFSETQ. Here the CDR3 reads CASSLLPGGPVSNYGYTF. The DNA for the CDR3 is TGCGCCAGCAGCTTGCTACCAGGGGGCCCAGTTTCAAACTATGGCTACACCTTC. Full variable domain (rest looked up from reference TRBV5-1 and TRBJ1-2): KAGVTQTPRYLIKTRGQQVTLSCSPISGHRSVSWYQQTPGQGLQFLFEYFSETQRNKGNFPGRFSGRQFSNSRSEMNVSTLELGDSALYLCASSLLPGGPVSNYGYTFGSGTRLTVV.

The chain recombines TRBV12-3 or TRBV12-4 with TRBJ2-1; D is undetermined. The CDR3 extends over 13 amino acids. Trimming cost V 4 bases and J 7 bases, with 11 bases left between them. The CDR3 coding sequence is TGTGCCAGCAGTTCTCCGGGTCAGAATGAGCAGTTCTTC. Its translation: CASSSPGQNEQFF.

The count of this clonotype is one. This sequence joins TRBV5-1 and TRBJ1-4; D not certain. Per germline, CDR1 SGHRS and CDR2 YFSETQ. The CDR3 is made up of 15 amino acids. V lost 4 bases, J lost 2 bases, and 12 bases lay in between. CDR3 amino acids: CASSPMVGTNEKLFF. DNA of the CDR3: TGCGCCAGCAGCCCTATGGTAGGGACTAATGAAAAACTGTTTTTT.

Concerning this clonotype itself: In this CDR3 the conserved last residue, phenylalanine or tryptophan, is missing, so a read error is likely. The V call is TRBV7-9, the J call TRBJ1-2; D gene ambiguous. The germline gives CDR1 SEHNR, CDR2 FQNEAQ (reference sequence). The CDR3 extends over 17 amino acids. The V gene lost 1 base and the J gene lost 2 bases, with 17 bases spanning the gap. The CDR3 nucleotides read TGTGCCAGCAGCTTAGATGGGGTGTGGTCCTCAAACTATGGCTACACCATC. This translates into CASSLDGVWSSNYGYTI.

This clonotype turned up a few times. The CDR3 loop reads CAISEYDREGGNIQYF. The DNA of the CDR3 is TGTGCCATCAGTGAATACGACAGGGAAGGAGGAAACATTCAGTACTTC. V and J are TRBV10-3 and TRBJ2-4, with TRBD1 identical over 7 bases. The CDR3 is made up of 16 amino acids. V shed 3 bases, J shed 6 bases, and the junction held 11 bases outside the gene matches. CDR1 is ENHRY and CDR2 is SYGVKD in the germline V gene.

This clonotype was detected only a few times. The genes are TRBV15 and TRBJ2-1, with D hard to call. The CDR3 contains 14 residues. V lost 5 bases and J lost 10, with 18 bases in between. Germline CDR1 is LNHNV and CDR2 is YYDKDF (reference sequence). The CDR3 DNA reads TGTGCCACCAGCCCACGCCGGGCCTTTAGAGAGCAGTTCTTC. Amino acids: CATSPRRAFREQFF.

Here the CDR3 DNA reads TGTGCCAGCAGCTCCGGACAGGGGTTCCCAAAAAACATTCAGTACTTC. This sequence encodes CASSSGQGFPKNIQYF. J is TRBJ2-4 and V is TRBV11-2; TRBD1 matches 9 bases. Germline V gene lookup returns CDR1 SGHAT and CDR2 FQNNGV. There are 16 residues in the CDR3. V was clipped by 4 bases and J by 4 bases; unmatched bases: 8.

The chain links TRBV6-5 to TRBJ2-1; TRBD1 might be the D (5 bases). Germline V gene data show CDR1 as MNHEY and CDR2 as SVGAGI. V lost 6 bases to trimming and J lost 4 bases, with 19 bases between them. The CDR3 sequence is 16 residues long. CDR3 amino acids: CASSKPTAPSYNEQFF. The CDR3 DNA sequence: TGTGCCAGCAGCAAACCGACAGCCCCTTCATACAATGAGCAGTTCTTC.

In this sample, this clonotype turned up many times. The chain has TRBV4-1 and TRBJ1-2, with D unresolved. The germline gives CDR1 MGHRA, CDR2 YSYEKL. With 0 bases removed from V and 4 bases from J, the gap between germline ends came to 6 bases. This CDR3 comprises 13 residues. CDR3 residues: CASSQDGFYGYTF. The DNA for the CDR3 is TGCGCCAGCAGCCAAGACGGATTCTATGGCTACACCTTC.

The gene calls are TRBV5-1 and TRBJ1-1; TRBD1 matches 9 bases. This CDR3 region has 15 residues. V lost 4 bases to trimming and J lost 1 base; unmatched junction nucleotides: 5. From germline, CDR1 is SGHRS and CDR2 YFSETQ. The CDR3 DNA reads as TGCGCCAGCAGCCAGAGACAGGGGGAGAACACTGAAGCTTTCTTT. It encodes CASSQRQGENTEAFF.

This clonotype came up a few times. CDR3 sequence: CASRGAQQRDEKLFF. DNA of the CDR3: TGTGCCAGCAGAGGGGCGCAACAGAGGGATGAAAAACTGTTTTTT. The gene calls are TRBV2 and TRBJ1-4, with D perhaps matching TRBD1 (5 bases). The germline gives CDR1 SNHLY, CDR2 FYNNEI. Trimming cost V 6 bases and J 6 bases, with 17 bases left between them. The CDR3 totals 15 residues.

The chain couples TRBV5-1 to TRBJ2-5; 7 nucleotides line up with TRBD1. Germline V gene data show CDR1 as SGHRS and CDR2 as YFSETQ. The length of the CDR3 is 16 residues. V was pared by 4 bases and J by 11 bases, with 20 bases of the junction left unmatched. The CDR3 DNA reads TGCGCCAGCAGCGCCTCTTCCGGGACAGTTTACAATGAGCAGTACTTC. Translation gives CASSASSGTVYNEQYF.

This chain joins TRBV7-9 and TRBJ2-5; 7 bases are a match to TRBD1. This CDR3 is 16 amino acids long. The germline gives CDR1 SEHNR, CDR2 FQNEAQ (reference sequence). With 1 base clipped from V and 11 bases from J, the junction kept 16 bases outside the gene matches. CDR3 nucleotide sequence: TGTGCCAGCAGCTTAGGGCCCCAGACAGGGAGCAATGAGCAGTACTTC. Translating it yields CASSLGPQTGSNEQYF.